This is a list of T cell receptor beta chains from one sample in a study of blood T cell repertoires in COVID-19. TCRdb's table, derived via immunoSEQ multiplex PCR, lists solely in-frame clones and lacks some. The data contain 200,000 to 250,000 clones, approximately 88% of them singletons. The sample consisted of peripheral blood. The receptor source for this set is a woman in her 30s with COVID-19, enrolled during active disease. Each CDR3 is given with its conserved first and last residue. The D gene is left open where the match is weak. Size values are once, few and many counts, or a class for expanded clones, and some rows have none.

CDR3nt | CDR3aa | abundance | d_gene | j_gene | v_gene
TGTGCCAGCAGCTTGGGGGCAGGGGTCTCTGGGGCCAACGTCCTGACTTTC | CASSLGAGVSGANVLTF | . | . | TRBJ2-6 | TRBV5-4
TGTGCCAGCAAATTTGGGACAGGGGGCTTCGATGAGCAGTTCTTC | CASKFGTGGFDEQFF | . | TRBD1 | TRBJ2-1 | TRBV2
TGTGCCAGTAGTCCAATGTCGGGACTAGCGGAATCCAATGAGCAGTTCTTC | CASSPMSGLAESNEQFF | . | TRBD2 | TRBJ2-1 | TRBV19
TGTGCCAGCAGCTTAGCGACGGGGAGGAGAGCCTACGAGCAGTACTTC | CASSLATGRRAYEQYF | once | . | TRBJ2-7 | TRBV7-9
TGTGCCAGCAGACAGGGGGCTAGGTCCCTCCACTTT | CASRQGARSLHF | . | TRBD1 | TRBJ1-6 | TRBV12-3/TRBV12-4
TGTGCCAGCAGCCCGGGACAGGGGGTTCATGGCTACACCTTC | CASSPGQGVHGYTF | . | TRBD1 | TRBJ1-2 | TRBV7-8
TGTGCCAGCAGCTTCCCCGGGACAGCCTCTGGAAACACCATATATTTT | CASSFPGTASGNTIYF | . | TRBD1 | TRBJ1-3 | TRBV5-6
TGTGCCAGCAGTGAACGTCTAGGGGCGAGGACTGAAGCTTTCTTT | CASSERLGARTEAFF | . | . | TRBJ1-1 | TRBV2
TGTGCCAGCAGGACCCTTTCGGGGAGTCGCGATGAGCAGTTCTTC | CASRTLSGSRDEQFF | . | . | TRBJ2-1 | TRBV11-2
TGTGCCAGCAGCTTTCGAAGGACAGCTTACGAGCAGTACTTC | CASSFRRTAYEQYF | . | . | TRBJ2-7 | TRBV11-2
TGTGCCAGCAGCTTAGGTCTAGCGGGAGTAGATACGCAGTATTTT | CASSLGLAGVDTQYF | . | TRBD2 | TRBJ2-3 | TRBV11-2
TGTGCCACCAGGGGACTAGAACGCACCGGGGAGCTGTTTTTT | CATRGLERTGELFF | . | TRBD2 | TRBJ2-2 | TRBV24-1
TGTGCCAGCAGCCCTAGGGGGGGCACTGAAGCTTTCTTT | CASSPRGGTEAFF | few | . | TRBJ1-1 | TRBV3-1/TRBV3-2
TGTGCCAGCAGCTGGGCGAAAGAGCAGTTCTTC | CASSWAKEQFF | once | . | TRBJ2-1 | TRBV11-2
TGTGCTAGCAGCTTAGATACAGGGGGCTTGAAGTTCTTC | CASSLDTGGLKFF | . | TRBD1 | TRBJ2-1 | TRBV7-7
TGTGCCAGTGGAGCCGGGACAACCGGGGAGCTGTTTTTT | CASGAGTTGELFF | once | . | TRBJ2-2 | TRBV5-4
TGCGCCAGCAGTGAGCGTCCGGCTAGCGGGGGCAATGAGCAGTTCTTC | CASSERPASGGNEQFF | . | TRBD2 | TRBJ2-1 | TRBV10-1
TGTGCCAGTAGCCCGGACAGCCCTAACTATGGCTACACCTTC | CASSPDSPNYGYTF | . | . | TRBJ1-2 | TRBV19
TGTGCCAGCAGCGTAGCGATGAGTTTCGCTGGGGCCAACGTCCTGACTTTC | CASSVAMSFAGANVLTF | once | . | TRBJ2-6 | TRBV9
TGTGCCAGCAGACCATTGGGACAGGACCTGATCTACGAGCAGTACTTC | CASRPLGQDLIYEQYF | . | TRBD1 | TRBJ2-7 | TRBV27
TGTGCCAGCCGCCAGGGCGGGGCCTACGAGCAGTACTTC | CASRQGGAYEQYF | . | . | TRBJ2-7 | TRBV27
TGTGCCAGCAGTAAACAGGGGGGCACCGGGGAGCTGTTTTTT | CASSKQGGTGELFF | . | TRBD1 | TRBJ2-2 | TRBV2
TGTGCCAGCAGCACACGGGACAGGAATTCACCCCTCCACTTT | CASSTRDRNSPLHF | . | TRBD1 | TRBJ1-6 | TRBV7-2
TGCGCCAGCAGCCAAGACGGGATAGCGGGGCGGTACGAGCAGTACTTC | CASSQDGIAGRYEQYF | . | TRBD2 | TRBJ2-7 | TRBV4-3
TGTGCCAGCAGCGGTGTCAGGGGCAGCACAGATACGCAGTATTTT | CASSGVRGSTDTQYF | . | . | TRBJ2-3 | TRBV9
TGTGCCAGCAGTTCAGGAACAGGGGGGGCTGAAGCTTTCTTT | CASSSGTGGAEAFF | . | TRBD1 | TRBJ1-1 | TRBV6-2/TRBV6-3
TGTGCCAGCAGAGCAAGCGGGACAGGTCTTTACGAGCAGTACTTC | CASRASGTGLYEQYF | . | . | TRBJ2-7 | TRBV2
TGTGCTAGTGGGGGGGCGGGCCGCACAGATACGCAGTATTTT | CASGGAGRTDTQYF | . | . | TRBJ2-3 | TRBV12-5
TGCGCCAGCAGCTTTGGAGTTGCTAGCGGGGGTTGGGCCAAAAACATTCAGTACTTC | CASSFGVASGGWAKNIQYF | . | TRBD2 | TRBJ2-4 | TRBV5-1
TGTGCCAGCAGTTTCGCTGGGGGCCCCACCTACGAGCAGTACTTC | CASSFAGGPTYEQYF | . | . | TRBJ2-7 | TRBV28
TGTGCCAGCAGCTTAATAGGCGGGGACTTGGCGTCCTCCTACAATGAGCAGTTCTTC | CASSLIGGDLASSYNEQFF | . | . | TRBJ2-1 | TRBV7-6
TGTGCCAGCAGCCCGGACAGTACTAACTATGGCTACACCTTC | CASSPDSTNYGYTF | . | . | TRBJ1-2 | TRBV3-1/TRBV3-2
TGCAGCGCCGAGGTATACCAAGAGACCCAGTACTTC | CSAEVYQETQYF | . | . | TRBJ2-5 | TRBV29-1
TGTGCCATCAGAACAGGGGTGACAGATACGCAGTATTTT | CAIRTGVTDTQYF | . | TRBD1 | TRBJ2-3 | TRBV10-3
TGTGCCAGCAGCAAAGACGCGGGGGGAGCCACAGATACGCAGTATTTT | CASSKDAGGATDTQYF | once | TRBD2 | TRBJ2-3 | TRBV4-2
TGTGCCAGTACCACGAACCGGGGAACCCAAGAGACCCAGTACTTC | CASTTNRGTQETQYF | . | . | TRBJ2-5 | TRBV19
TGTGCCAGCTCACCAATAGGGGCCGGTAACTATGGCTACACCTTC | CASSPIGAGNYGYTF | . | . | TRBJ1-2 | TRBV18
TGTGCCAGCAGCGTTCAGACAGGGTCTGGAAACACCATATATTTT | CASSVQTGSGNTIYF | few | TRBD1 | TRBJ1-3 | TRBV9
TGTGCCAGCAGTTCCCGGACAGGGGGCTACGAGCAGTACTTC | CASSSRTGGYEQYF | few | TRBD1 | TRBJ2-7 | TRBV27
TGTGCCAGCAGCTCACCGGACAGGGTGCGTGAAAAACTGTTTTTT | CASSSPDRVREKLFF | once | TRBD1 | TRBJ1-4 | TRBV7-9
TGTGCCAGCAGCTTAGAACCAGGGGCCCTCCACTTT | CASSLEPGALHF | . | . | TRBJ1-6 | TRBV7-2
TGTGCCAGCAGTTACGGAGGCGGAGAGTCACCCCTCCACTTT | CASSYGGGESPLHF | . | . | TRBJ1-6 | TRBV6-5
TGTGCCAGCAGCTTCAAGGGGGACAAGAAACTGTTTTTT | CASSFKGDKKLFF | . | . | TRBJ1-4 | TRBV11-3
TGCAGTGCTAGTATCGCCCCGGGACAGGGTAGCAATCAGCCCCAGCATTTT | CSASIAPGQGSNQPQHF | . | TRBD1 | TRBJ1-5 | TRBV20-1
TGCAGCGTTGAAGATCCACGACAGGGGCAAGCTTTCTTT | CSVEDPRQGQAFF | . | TRBD1 | TRBJ1-1 | TRBV29-1
TGTGCCAGCAGTTCACTGGGACAGGGGGCCCAAGAGACCCAGTACTTC | CASSSLGQGAQETQYF | . | TRBD1 | TRBJ2-5 | TRBV27
TGTGCCAGCAGCCCGCCCGGACACAACCAAGAGACCCAGTACTTC | CASSPPGHNQETQYF | once | . | TRBJ2-5 | TRBV11-1
TGTGCCAGCAGTGCGCATGAGGGTGGCAATGAAAAACTGTTTTTT | CASSAHEGGNEKLFF | . | . | TRBJ1-4 | TRBV25-1
TGTGCCAGCAGCTTAACCCGTCCGGGAACAGATACGCAGTATTTT | CASSLTRPGTDTQYF | . | . | TRBJ2-3 | TRBV11-2
TGTGCCAGCAGTTTACGACAGGGGAACTATGGCTACACCTTC | CASSLRQGNYGYTF | . | TRBD1 | TRBJ1-2 | TRBV28
TGTGCCAGCAGTTACTCGATGGCGGGTACCTACGAGCAGTACTTC | CASSYSMAGTYEQYF | . | . | TRBJ2-7 | TRBV6-5
TGCAGCGTAAAAACCTGGACAGGGGGCGAGCAGTACTTC | CSVKTWTGGEQYF | . | TRBD1 | TRBJ2-7 | TRBV29-1
TGCGCCAGCAGCTTGGGCGGGACAGCAAACACTGAAGCTTTCTTT | CASSLGGTANTEAFF | . | TRBD1 | TRBJ1-1 | TRBV5-1
TGTGCCAGCAGCCCGCCGACTAGCGGGGGGGGTGATGAGCAGTTCTTC | CASSPPTSGGGDEQFF | . | TRBD2 | TRBJ2-1 | TRBV13